This paragraph covers one TCR beta chain sequence. Its target is not known. This entry is derived from a study of cytomegalovirus exposure and HLA in healthy donors. Findings and caveats of the study: A later analysis linked a missense DCLRE1C variant to TCR beta V- and J-gene trimming. Despite most TCR sequences being rare, some public TCRs occurred in many donors. In all likelihood, a cluster of highly shared sequence variants was a sequencing artifact. A later analysis showed HLA-associated TCR beta chains outstripping equally common others in clonal expansion.

The trim removed 2 bases at V and 4 bases at J, leaving 3 bases unmatched. The CDR3 is made up of 15 amino acids. Per the germline V gene, CDR1 is MNHNY and CDR2 is SVGAGI (reference sequence). Researchers ran the PCR with 60 Vbeta and 13 Jbeta primers. The protocol was immunoSEQ multiplex PCR, while the TCRdb copy is restricted to in-frame clones and leaves out a portion. The table includes 180,000 or so clones, more than 60% detected once. The chain uses TRBV6-6 and TRBJ2-7; 12 nucleotides line up with TRBD1. The TCR sequence derives from a human donor in good health. Sequencing was carried out using PBMCs. The CDR3 loop is CASSYVGQGAYEQYF. Here the CDR3 DNA reads TGTGCCAGCAGTTACGTGGGACAGGGGGCGTACGAGCAGTACTTC.